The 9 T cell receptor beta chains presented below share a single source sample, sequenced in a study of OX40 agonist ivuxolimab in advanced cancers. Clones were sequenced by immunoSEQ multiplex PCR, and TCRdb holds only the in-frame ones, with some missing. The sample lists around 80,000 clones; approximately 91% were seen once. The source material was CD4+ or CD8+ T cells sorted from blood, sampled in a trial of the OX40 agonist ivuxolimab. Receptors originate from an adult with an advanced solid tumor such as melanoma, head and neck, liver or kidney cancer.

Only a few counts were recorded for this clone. This CDR3 reads CASSARGTLADEQYF. CDR3 coding DNA: TGTGCCAGCAGCGCTAGAGGGACCCTAGCCGACGAGCAGTACTTC. The chain joins TRBV11-2 to TRBJ2-7; D might be TRBD1 or TRBD2, each matching 5 bases. Germline loops: CDR1 SGHAT, CDR2 FQNNGV. CDR3 size: 15 residues. V gave up 5 bases and J gave up 5 bases, with 19 bases separating them.

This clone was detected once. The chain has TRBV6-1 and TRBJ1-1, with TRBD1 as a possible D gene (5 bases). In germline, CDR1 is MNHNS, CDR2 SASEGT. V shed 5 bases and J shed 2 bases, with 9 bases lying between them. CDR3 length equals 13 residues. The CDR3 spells CASSFDSNTEAFF. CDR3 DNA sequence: TGTGCCAGCAGTTTCGACAGTAACACTGAAGCTTTCTTT.

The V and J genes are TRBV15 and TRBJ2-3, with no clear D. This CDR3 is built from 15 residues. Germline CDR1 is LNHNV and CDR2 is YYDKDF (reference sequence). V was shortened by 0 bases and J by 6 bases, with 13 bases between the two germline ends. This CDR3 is CATSRDPAARDTQYF. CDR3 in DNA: TGTGCCACCAGCAGAGATCCGGCGGCCCGGGATACGCAGTATTTT.

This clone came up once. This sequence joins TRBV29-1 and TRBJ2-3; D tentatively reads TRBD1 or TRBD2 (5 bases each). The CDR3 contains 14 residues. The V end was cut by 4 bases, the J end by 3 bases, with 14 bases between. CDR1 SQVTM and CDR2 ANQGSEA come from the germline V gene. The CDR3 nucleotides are TGCAGCGTTGGGTCGGGGCGAGGGACAGATACGCAGTATTTT. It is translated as CSVGSGRGTDTQYF.

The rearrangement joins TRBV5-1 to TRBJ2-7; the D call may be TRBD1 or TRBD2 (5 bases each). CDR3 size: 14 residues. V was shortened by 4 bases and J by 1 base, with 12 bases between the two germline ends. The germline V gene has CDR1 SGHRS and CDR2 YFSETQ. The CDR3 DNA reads TGCGCCAGCAGCCGGGACGGACTTTCCTACGAGCAGTACTTC. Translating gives CASSRDGLSYEQYF.

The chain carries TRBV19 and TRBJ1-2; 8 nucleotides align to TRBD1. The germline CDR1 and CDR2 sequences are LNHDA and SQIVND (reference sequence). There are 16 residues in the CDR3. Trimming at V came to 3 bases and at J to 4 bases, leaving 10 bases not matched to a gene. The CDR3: CASSIPGQGIFYGYTF. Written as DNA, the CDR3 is TGTGCCAGTAGTATTCCAGGACAGGGTATATTCTATGGCTACACCTTC.

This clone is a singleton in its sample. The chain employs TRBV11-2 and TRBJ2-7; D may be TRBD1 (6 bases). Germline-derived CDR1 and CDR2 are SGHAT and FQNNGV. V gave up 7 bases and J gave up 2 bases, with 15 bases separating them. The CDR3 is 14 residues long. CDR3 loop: CASKARGVPYEQYF. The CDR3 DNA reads TGTGCCAGCAAAGCCAGGGGCGTCCCCTACGAGCAGTACTTC.

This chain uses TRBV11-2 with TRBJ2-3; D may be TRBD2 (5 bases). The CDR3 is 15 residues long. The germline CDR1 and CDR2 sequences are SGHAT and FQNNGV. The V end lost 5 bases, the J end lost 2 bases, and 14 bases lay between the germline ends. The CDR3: CASSQLGSPTDTQYF. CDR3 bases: TGTGCCAGCAGCCAATTAGGGAGCCCCACAGATACGCAGTATTTT.

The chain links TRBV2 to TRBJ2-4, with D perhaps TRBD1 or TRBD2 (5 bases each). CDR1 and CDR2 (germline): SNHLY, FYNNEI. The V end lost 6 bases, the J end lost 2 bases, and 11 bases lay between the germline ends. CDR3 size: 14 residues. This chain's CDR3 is CASSPGTSKNIQYF. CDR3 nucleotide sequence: TGTGCCAGCAGCCCCGGGACCTCCAAAAACATTCAGTACTTC. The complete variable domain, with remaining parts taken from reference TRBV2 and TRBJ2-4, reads EPEVTQTPSHQVTQMGQEVILRCVPISNHLYFYWYRQILGQKVEFLVSFYNNEISEKSEIFDDQFSVERPDGSNFTLKIRSTKLEDSAMYFCASSPGTSKNIQYFGAGTRLSVL.